This T cell receptor (beta chain) was sequenced during a study of shared T cell receptors in the human thymus. Data came from immunoSEQ multiplex PCR; TCRdb stores just in-frame clones and leaves some out. The table includes fewer than 700,000 clones, more than 75% detected once. CDR3 length equals 15 residues. The trim removed 7 bases at V and 6 bases at J, leaving 14 bases unmatched. Germline V gene data show CDR1 as MNHNS and CDR2 as SASEGT. This sample also belongs to another study, concerning human thymus T cells.

The rearrangement links TRBV6-1 to TRBJ2-7; 8 nucleotides match TRBD2. The sequencing sample was made of thymocytes. The sequence was collected from a boy under three years old with a congenital heart defect. CDR3 nucleotide sequence: TGTGCCAGCACCCAAGTCCGGGAGGGCCGCCGCGAGCAGTACTTC. Amino acids: CASTQVREGRREQYF.